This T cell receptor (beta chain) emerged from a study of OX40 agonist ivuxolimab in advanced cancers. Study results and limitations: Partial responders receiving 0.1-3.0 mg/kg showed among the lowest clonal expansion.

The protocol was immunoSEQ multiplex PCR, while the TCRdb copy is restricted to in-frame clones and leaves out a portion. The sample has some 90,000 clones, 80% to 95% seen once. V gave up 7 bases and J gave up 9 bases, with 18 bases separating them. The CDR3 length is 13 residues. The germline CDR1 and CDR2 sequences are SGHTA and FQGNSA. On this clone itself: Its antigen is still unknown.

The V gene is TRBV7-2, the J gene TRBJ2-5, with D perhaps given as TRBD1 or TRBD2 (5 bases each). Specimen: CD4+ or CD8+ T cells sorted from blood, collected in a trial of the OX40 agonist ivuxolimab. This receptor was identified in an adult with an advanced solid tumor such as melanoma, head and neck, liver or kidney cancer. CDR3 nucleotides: TGTGCCAGCACCCTTAGTGGGGCAGCGGCCCAGTACTTC. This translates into CASTLSGAAAQYF.